This TCR beta chain was recovered during a study of blood T cell repertoires in COVID-19. Study in general: There were acute and convalescent COVID-19 samples, and they came from the United States, Italy and Spain. Nucleic acid was either cDNA or gDNA, and it came from T cells, B-cell-depleted T cells, or PBMCs.

Germline V lookup: CDR1 MDHEN, CDR2 SYDVKM. Trimming took off 4 bases at V and 7 bases at J, with 20 bases between the two ends. CDR3 size: 15 residues. As handled by the study authors: Reference gene primer amplification gave nucleated cell count estimates. The method was immunoSEQ multiplex PCR; TCRdb's version includes in-frame clones alone and lacks a portion of them. V and J calls and clone size are given by that table; D and trimming were obtained from the DNA. The sample records about 310,000 clones, around 87% being singletons. J is TRBJ2-7 and V is TRBV28; a weak D match, TRBD1 (6 bases). The clonotype originates from a woman between 50 and 59 years old who had recovered from COVID-19. Sequenced input: peripheral blood. Written as DNA, the CDR3 is TGTGCCAGCAGTTCCATGTTGGAACAGGGATTGGAGCAGTACTTC. Its translation: CASSSMLEQGLEQYF.